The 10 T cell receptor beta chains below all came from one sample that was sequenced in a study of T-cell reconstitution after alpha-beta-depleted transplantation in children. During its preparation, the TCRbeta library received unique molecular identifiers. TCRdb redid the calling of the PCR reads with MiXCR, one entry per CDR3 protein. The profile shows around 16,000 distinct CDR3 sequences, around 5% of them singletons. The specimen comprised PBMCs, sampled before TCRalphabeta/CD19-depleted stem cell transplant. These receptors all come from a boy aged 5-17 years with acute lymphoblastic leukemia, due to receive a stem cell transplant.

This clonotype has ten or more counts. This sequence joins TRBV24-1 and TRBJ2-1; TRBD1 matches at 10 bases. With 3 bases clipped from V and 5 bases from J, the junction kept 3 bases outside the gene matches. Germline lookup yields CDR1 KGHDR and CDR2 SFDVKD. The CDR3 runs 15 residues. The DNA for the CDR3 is TGTGCCACCAGTGATGGGGACAGGGGAAACAATGAGCAGTTCTTC. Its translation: CATSDGDRGNNEQFF.

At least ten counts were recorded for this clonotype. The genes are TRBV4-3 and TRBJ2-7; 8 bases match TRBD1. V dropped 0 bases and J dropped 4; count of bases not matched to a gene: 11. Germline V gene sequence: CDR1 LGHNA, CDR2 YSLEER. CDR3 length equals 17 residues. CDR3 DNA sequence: TGCGCCAGCAGCCAAGATCAACAGACAGGGGCATCTTACGAGCAGTACTTC. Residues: CASSQDQQTGASYEQYF.

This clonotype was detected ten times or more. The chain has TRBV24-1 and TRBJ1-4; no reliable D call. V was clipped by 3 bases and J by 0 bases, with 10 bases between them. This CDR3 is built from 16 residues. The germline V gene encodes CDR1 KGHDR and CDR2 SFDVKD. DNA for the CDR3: TGTGCCACCAGTGATCCCACGAGTGCAACTAATGAAAAACTGTTTTTT. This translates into CATSDPTSATNEKLFF.

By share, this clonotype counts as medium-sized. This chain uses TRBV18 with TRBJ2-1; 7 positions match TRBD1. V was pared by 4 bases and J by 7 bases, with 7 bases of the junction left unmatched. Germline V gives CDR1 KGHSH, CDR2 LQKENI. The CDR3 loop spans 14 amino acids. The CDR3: CASSRSDRWNEQFF. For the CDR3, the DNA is TGTGCCAGCTCACGCTCGGACAGGTGGAATGAGCAGTTCTTC.

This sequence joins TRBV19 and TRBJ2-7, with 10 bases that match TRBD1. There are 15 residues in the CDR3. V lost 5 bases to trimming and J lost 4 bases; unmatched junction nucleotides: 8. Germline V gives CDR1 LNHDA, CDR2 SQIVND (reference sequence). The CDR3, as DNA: TGTGCCAGTAGTTCAAGCCGGGACAGGGGATACGAGCAGTACTTC. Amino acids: CASSSSRDRGYEQYF.

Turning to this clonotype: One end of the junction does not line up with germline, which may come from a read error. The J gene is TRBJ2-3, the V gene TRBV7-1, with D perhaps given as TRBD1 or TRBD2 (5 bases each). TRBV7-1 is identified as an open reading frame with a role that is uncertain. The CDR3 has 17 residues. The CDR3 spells CARSSGRVWGYTDTQYF. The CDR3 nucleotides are TGTGCCAGGAGCTCCGGCAGGGTTTGGGGGTACACAGATACGCAGTATTTT.

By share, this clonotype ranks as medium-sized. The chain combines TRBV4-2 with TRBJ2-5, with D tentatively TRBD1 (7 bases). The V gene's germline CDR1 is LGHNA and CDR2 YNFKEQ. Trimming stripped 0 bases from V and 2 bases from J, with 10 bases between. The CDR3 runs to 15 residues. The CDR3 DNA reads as TGTGCCAGCAGCCAAGACAGGGGGAGGCAAGAGACCCAGTACTTC. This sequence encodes CASSQDRGRQETQYF.

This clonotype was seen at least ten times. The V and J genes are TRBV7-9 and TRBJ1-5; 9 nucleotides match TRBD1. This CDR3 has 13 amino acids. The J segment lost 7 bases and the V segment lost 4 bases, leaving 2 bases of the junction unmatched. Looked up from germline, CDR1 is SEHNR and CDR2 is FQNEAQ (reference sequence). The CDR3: CASSSGQGQPQHF. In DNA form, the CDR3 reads TGTGCCAGCAGCTCGGGACAGGGCCAGCCCCAGCATTTT.

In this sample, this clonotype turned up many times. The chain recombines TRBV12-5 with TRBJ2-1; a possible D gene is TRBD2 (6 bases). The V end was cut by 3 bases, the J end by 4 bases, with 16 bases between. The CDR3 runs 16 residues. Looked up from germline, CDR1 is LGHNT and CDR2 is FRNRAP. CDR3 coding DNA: TGTGCTAGTGGTTTAGGTGGCCTCGGGGGTTACAATGAGCAGTTCTTC. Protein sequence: CASGLGGLGGYNEQFF.

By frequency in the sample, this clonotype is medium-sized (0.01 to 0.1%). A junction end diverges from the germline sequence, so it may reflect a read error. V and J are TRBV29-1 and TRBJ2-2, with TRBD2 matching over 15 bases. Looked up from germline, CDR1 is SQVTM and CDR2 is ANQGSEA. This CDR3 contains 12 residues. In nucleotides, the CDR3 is TGCAGCGTTGAGGGACTAGCGGGAGGCAAAATTTTT. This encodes CSVEGLAGGKIF.